The rows below give T cell receptor beta chains drawn from one sample of a study of T cell repertoires in cytomegalovirus infection. MiXCR was run by TCRdb on the reads, yielding one entry per CDR3 protein. Here the sample spans around 900,000 distinct CDR3 sequences, approximately 31% being singletons. These receptors lack a known antigen. The sample in question was cultured CD8+ T cells from PBMCs, obtained from culture after CMV antigen stimulation. The receptors derive from a human donor in good health (CMV status not recorded). Some clones in this sample may be carry-over from other donors' samples. Each CDR3 is given with its conserved first and last residue. Fields, in order: J gene, D gene, clone size, V gene, CDR3 protein, CDR3 DNA. D genes are given only for firm matches. Size tells how often a clone was seen (once, few, many) or the class of an expanded clone, and some rows leave it out.

>TRBJ2-1|-|few|TRBV2
CASRIDREQFF
TGTGCCAGCAGGATTGACAGGGAGCAGTTCTTC
>TRBJ1-1|TRBD1|-|TRBV3-1
CASSQDWGDREAEAFF
TGTGCCAGCAGCCAAGATTGGGGGGACAGGGAGGCTGAAGCTTTCTTT
>TRBJ2-1|-|few|TRBV4-1
CASRAAYNEQFF
TGCGCCAGCAGAGCGGCCTACAATGAGCAGTTCTTC
>TRBJ2-1|-|-|TRBV19
CASSIMRGDPAGQFF
TGTGCCAGTAGTATAATGAGGGGAGATCCGGCGGGGCAGTTCTTC
>TRBJ1-2|TRBD1|-|TRBV6-6
CASIAPSVTGTESGYTF
TGTGCCAGCATAGCCCCTAGCGTTACCGGGACAGAGAGTGGCTACACCTTC
>TRBJ1-1|-|few|TRBV7-9
CASSSIGRQGAEAFF
TGTGCCAGCAGCTCAATAGGGCGGCAGGGTGCTGAAGCTTTCTTT
>TRBJ1-2|-|few|TRBV20-1
CSARDPGAGYGYTF
TGCAGTGCTAGAGATCCGGGGGCAGGTTATGGCTACACCTTC
>TRBJ1-2|-|-|TRBV11-2
CASTEQGFYGYTF
TGTGCCAGCACCGAACAGGGCTTCTATGGCTACACCTTC
>TRBJ1-6|TRBD1|-|TRBV28
CASSTDRDRNSPLHF
TGTGCCAGCAGTACGGACAGGGACAGAAATTCACCCCTCCACTTT
>TRBJ2-7|-|-|TRBV29-1
CSVEFQGTYEQYF
TGCAGCGTTGAATTCCAGGGGACCTACGAGCAGTACTTC
>TRBJ1-2|TRBD1|few|TRBV27
CASSLFGQGTGYTF
TGTGCCAGCAGTTTATTCGGACAGGGGACTGGCTACACCTTC
>TRBJ1-4|TRBD1|-|TRBV7-3
CASSATGGAYEKLFF
TGTGCCAGCAGCGCGACAGGGGGCGCGTATGAAAAACTGTTTTTT
>TRBJ2-1|-|-|TRBV5-6
CASSLAGTWEQFF
TGTGCCAGCAGCTTGGCCGGGACATGGGAGCAGTTCTTC
>TRBJ2-1|-|few|TRBV7-3
CASSLGLVGAGDNEQFF
TGTGCCAGCAGCTTAGGGCTCGTGGGGGCCGGCGACAATGAGCAGTTCTTC
>TRBJ2-1|-|many|TRBV7-2
CASSPEGEGRYNEQFF
TGTGCCAGCAGCCCAGAGGGAGAGGGCCGGTACAATGAGCAGTTCTTC
>TRBJ2-4|-|few|TRBV4-1
CASSQDGPRGAKNIQYF
TGCGCCAGCAGCCAGGATGGTCCCCGGGGAGCCAAAAACATTCAGTACTTC
>TRBJ2-5|TRBD2|few|TRBV11-2
CASSLSPLLAGGRETQYF
TGTGCCAGCAGCTTAAGCCCCCTACTAGCGGGGGGCCGGGAGACCCAGTACTTC
>TRBJ2-7|-|-|TRBV10-3
CAISEGGDEQYF
TGTGCCATCAGTGAAGGGGGGGACGAGCAGTACTTC
>TRBJ1-1|TRBD1|few|TRBV6-2/TRBV6-3
CASNRDSLNTEAFF
TGTGCCAGCAATCGGGACAGCCTGAACACTGAAGCTTTCTTT
>TRBJ2-2|-|-|TRBV2
CASIAPTGELFF
TGTGCCAGCATCGCCCCCACCGGGGAGCTGTTTTTT
>TRBJ2-7|TRBD2|-|TRBV10-3
CAISEGWTSGVGEYF
TGTGCCATCAGTGAGGGGTGGACTAGCGGGGTGGGGGAGTACTTC
>TRBJ2-5|-|many|TRBV6-6
CASSYGGDYQETQYF
TGTGCCAGCAGTTACGGCGGGGACTACCAAGAGACCCAGTACTTC
>TRBJ1-6|-|few|TRBV6-5
CASSLDSLNSPLHF
TGTGCCAGCAGTTTGGACAGTCTTAATTCACCCCTCCACTTT
>TRBJ1-1|-|-|TRBV11-2
CASSPWQADEAFF
TGTGCCAGCAGCCCCTGGCAGGCAGATGAAGCTTTCTTT
>TRBJ1-5|-|few|TRBV27
CASGYNAHSNQPQHF
TGTGCCAGCGGATACAACGCCCATAGCAATCAGCCCCAGCATTTT
>TRBJ1-1|-|many|TRBV5-5
CASSLGSGVNTEAFF
TGTGCCAGCAGCTTGGGGAGTGGAGTAAACACTGAAGCTTTCTTT
>TRBJ1-5|-|few|TRBV27
CASSREGVTSNQPQHF
TGTGCCAGCAGTCGAGAGGGGGTTACTAGCAATCAGCCCCAGCATTTT
>TRBJ2-7|-|-|TRBV6-2/TRBV6-3
CASSPTYYEQYF
TGTGCCAGCAGTCCAACGTATTACGAGCAGTACTTC
>TRBJ2-1|-|few|TRBV6-5
CASSYSGPLYNEQFF
TGTGCCAGCAGTTACTCGGGGCCCCTCTACAATGAGCAGTTCTTC
>TRBJ2-3|-|-|TRBV4-1
CASSQSVAASSTDTQYF
TGCGCCAGCAGCCAGTCGGTAGCGGCCTCTAGCACAGATACGCAGTATTTT
>TRBJ2-3|TRBD2|few|TRBV7-6
CASSPGTSGGISDTQYF
TGTGCCAGCAGCCCCGGGACTAGCGGGGGTATTTCAGATACGCAGTATTTT
>TRBJ2-1|-|-|TRBV6-8
CASSWKLYNEQFF
TGTGCCAGCAGTTGGAAACTATACAATGAGCAGTTCTTC
>TRBJ1-2|-|few|TRBV6-5
CASRPGPRNGYTF
TGTGCCAGCAGGCCGGGACCCAGGAATGGCTACACCTTC
>TRBJ1-4|TRBD1|-|TRBV12-3/TRBV12-4
CASSEYRGRNEKLFF
TGTGCCAGCAGTGAATACAGGGGGCGGAATGAAAAACTGTTTTTT
>TRBJ2-7|-|-|TRBV27
CASSLSILGNEQYF
TGTGCCAGCAGTTTATCTATTCTGGGTAACGAGCAGTACTTC
>TRBJ1-4|-|-|TRBV5-8
CASSPTFTAPTNEKLFF
TGTGCCAGCAGCCCCACTTTTACGGCCCCGACTAATGAAAAACTGTTTTTT
>TRBJ2-7|-|few|TRBV10-3
CAISESMTGGPEQYF
TGTGCCATCAGTGAGTCGATGACTGGGGGGCCCGAGCAGTACTTC
>TRBJ2-4|TRBD1|-|TRBV6-1
CVSSEHRGLLVKNIQYF
TGTGTCAGCAGTGAGCACAGGGGGCTCTTGGTCAAAAACATTCAGTACTTC
>TRBJ2-3|-|-|TRBV6-5
CASSAGADTQYF
TGTGCCAGCAGCGCAGGGGCAGATACGCAGTATTTT
>TRBJ2-5|TRBD2|many|TRBV7-9
CASSSRTRGETQYF
TGTGCCAGCAGCTCCCGGACTAGAGGAGAGACCCAGTACTTC
>TRBJ1-4|TRBD1|-|TRBV10-3
CAIRGGTGNEKLFF
TGTGCCATCCGGGGCGGGACAGGGAATGAAAAACTGTTTTTT
>TRBJ2-2|-|few|TRBV7-9
CATGEKENANTGELFF
TGTGCCACAGGTGAAAAGGAGAACGCGAACACCGGGGAGCTGTTTTTT
>TRBJ1-3|-|few|TRBV10-3
CAISESVAGRNNTIYF
TGTGCCATCAGTGAGTCGGTTGCGGGGAGAAACAACACCATATATTTT
>TRBJ2-5|TRBD1|many|TRBV18
CASSSPGQGEPLYQETQYF
TGTGCCAGCTCATCTCCTGGACAGGGGGAACCGTTGTACCAAGAGACCCAGTACTTC
>TRBJ2-5|-|few|TRBV7-6
CASSWRGEQETQYF
TGTGCCAGCAGCTGGAGGGGGGAACAAGAGACCCAGTACTTC
>TRBJ2-7|-|-|TRBV27
CASSLSERSYEQYF
TGTGCCAGCAGTTTATCGGAAAGAAGCTACGAGCAGTACTTC
>TRBJ2-2|TRBD2|few|TRBV6-5
CASSLIAGGHGGELFF
TGTGCCAGCAGCCTAATAGCGGGGGGGCACGGCGGGGAGCTGTTTTTT
>TRBJ1-3|-|-|TRBV7-2
CASSRGRSSGNTIYF
TGTGCCAGCAGCAGGGGACGGAGCTCTGGAAACACCATATATTTT
>TRBJ2-6|-|few|TRBV28
CASSLMGGANVLTF
TGTGCCAGCAGTTTGATGGGTGGGGCCAACGTCCTGACTTTC
>TRBJ2-3|-|-|TRBV11-3
CASSLAVLRGGFNGPQYF
TGTGCCAGCAGCTTAGCCGTTTTGAGGGGAGGATTCAATGGACCCCAGTATTTT
>TRBJ2-1|-|few|TRBV5-1
CASSLVTGYEQFF
TGCGCCAGCAGCTTGGTCACGGGGTATGAGCAGTTCTTC
>TRBJ1-1|TRBD1|many|TRBV5-1
CASSLLNRGEEAFF
TGCGCCAGCAGCTTACTAAACAGGGGAGAGGAGGCTTTCTTT